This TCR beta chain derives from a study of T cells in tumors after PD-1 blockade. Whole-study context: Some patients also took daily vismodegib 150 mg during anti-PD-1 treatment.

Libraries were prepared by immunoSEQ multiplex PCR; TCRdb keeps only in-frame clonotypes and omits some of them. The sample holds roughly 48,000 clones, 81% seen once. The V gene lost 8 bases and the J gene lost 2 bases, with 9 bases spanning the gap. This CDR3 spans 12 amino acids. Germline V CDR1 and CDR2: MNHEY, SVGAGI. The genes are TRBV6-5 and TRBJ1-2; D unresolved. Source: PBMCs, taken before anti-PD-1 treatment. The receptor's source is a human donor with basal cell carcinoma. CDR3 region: CASDRQNYGYTF. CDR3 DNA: TGTGCCAGCGATCGCCAGAACTATGGCTACACCTTC.